One sample yielded the 12 T cell receptor beta chains listed below, sequenced in a study of T cells after yellow fever vaccination. TCRdb fed the 5' RACE reads into MiXCR, producing one record per CDR3 protein. The sample holds 90,000 to 150,000 distinct CDR3 sequences, 7.2% seen once. Material: CD4+ T cells sorted from PBMCs, obtained 45 days after the first yellow fever vaccination. These receptors were taken from a man younger than 35 who received the YFV17D yellow fever vaccine.

This clonotype was counted only a few times. In DNA form, the CDR3 reads TGTGCCAGCCGCAGTCCGAACACCGGGGAGCTGTTTTTT. Translation gives CASRSPNTGELFF. The chain links TRBV6-2 or TRBV6-3 to TRBJ2-2; D remains unclear. Between the trimmed V and J ends, which lost 8 bases and 0 bases, there was a span of 7 bases. The CDR3 is 13 amino acids. Germline loops: CDR1 MNHEY, CDR2 SVGEGT.

The genes are TRBV4-2 and TRBJ2-2; D might be TRBD1 or TRBD2, each matching 5 bases. Trimming pared 10 bases from V and 8 bases from J, leaving 29 bases between. Germline assignment: CDR1 LGHNA and CDR2 YNFKEQ. CDR3 length: 17 amino acids. The CDR3 sequence: CAMSPGPRGAIEGELFF. CDR3 DNA: TGTGCCATGAGCCCGGGACCACGAGGGGCTATTGAGGGGGAGCTGTTTTTT.

The chain uses TRBV7-2 and TRBJ1-6; D not certain. Germline CDR1 SGHTA, CDR2 FQGNSA. Trimming left V 4 bases short and J 10 bases short, with 14 bases between. The length of the CDR3 is 14 residues. DNA for the CDR3: TGTGCCAGCAGCTCAGCCTACGGCCGATCACCCCTCCACTTT. This sequence encodes CASSSAYGRSPLHF.

At least ten counts were recorded for this clonotype. This chain joins TRBV29-1 and TRBJ2-3; D perhaps matches TRBD1 (7 bases). The CDR3 sequence is 14 residues long. CDR1 is SQVTM and CDR2 is ANQGSEA in the germline V gene. Trimming stripped 7 bases from V and 5 bases from J, with 19 bases between. CDR3: CSARGNRGEDTQYF. The CDR3 region has the DNA TGCAGCGCCCGCGGGAACAGGGGCGAAGATACGCAGTATTTT.

This clonotype came up many times. V gene TRBV29-1 combines with J gene TRBJ1-2, with D unresolved. Between the trimmed V and J ends, which lost 2 bases and 4 bases, there was a span of 20 bases. The CDR3 totals 16 residues. Germline V gene lookup returns CDR1 SQVTM and CDR2 ANQGSEA. CDR3 residues: CSVEPTPGPRSYGYTF. The DNA of the CDR3 is TGCAGCGTTGAACCTACCCCAGGACCCCGCTCCTATGGCTACACCTTC.

This clonotype appeared many times. The genes are TRBV10-3 and TRBJ1-1; unclear D gene. Trimming took off 4 bases at V and 1 base at J, with 4 bases between the two ends. CDR3 length: 12 amino acids. Germline CDR1 is ENHRY and CDR2 is SYGVKD. Written as DNA, the CDR3 is TGTGCCATCAGTGGGGCGAACACTGAAGCTTTCTTT. Translation: CAISGANTEAFF.

The rearrangement joins TRBV13 to TRBJ2-1; either TRBD1 or TRBD2 may fit D (5 bases each). Germline CDR1 reads PRHDT; CDR2 reads FYEKMQ (reference sequence). The CDR3 spans 13 residues. Between the trimmed V and J ends, which lost 4 bases and 10 bases, there was a span of 14 bases. CDR3 DNA sequence: TGTGCCAGCAGCTCCGGGGACCTCAGCGAGCAGTTCTTC. Translated: CASSSGDLSEQFF.

This clonotype showed up many times. This rearrangement joins TRBV5-5 to TRBJ2-3; the D gene could be TRBD1 or TRBD2 (6 bases each). V was cut by 4 bases and J by 4 bases, with 19 bases left in between. The CDR3 sequence is 16 residues long. Germline V gene lookup returns CDR1 SGHKS and CDR2 YYEKEE (reference sequence). The CDR3 coding sequence is TGTGCCAGCAGCCCGCCGCGGGACATTACAGCAGATACGCAGTATTTT. Its protein is CASSPPRDITADTQYF. Drawing the rest from reference TRBV5-5 and TRBJ2-3, the complete variable domain is DAGVTQSPTHLIKTRGQQVTLRCSPISGHKSVSWYQQVLGQGPQFIFQYYEKEERGRGNFPDRFSARQFPNYSSELNVNALLLGDSALYLCASSPPRDITADTQYFGPGTRLTVL.

This clonotype was counted at least ten times. J is TRBJ1-6 and V is TRBV20-1; no clear D gene. Germline V CDR1 and CDR2: DFQATT, SNEGSKA (reference sequence). This CDR3 spans 14 amino acids. V shed 2 bases and J shed 5 bases, with 10 bases lying between them. DNA of the CDR3: TGCAGTGCTAGAAGGGTGCAGCATAATTCACCCCTCCACTTT. Protein sequence: CSARRVQHNSPLHF.

Ten or more counts support this clonotype. This CDR3 reads CASSLAGGQIGTDTQYF. CDR3 bases: TGCGCCAGCAGCTTGGCGGGGGGACAGATCGGCACAGATACGCAGTATTTT. The V call is TRBV5-1, the J call TRBJ2-3; D possibly matches TRBD1 or TRBD2 (7 bases each). V was pared by 0 bases and J by 1 base, with 15 bases between. The CDR3 is 17 residues long. From germline, CDR1 is SGHRS and CDR2 YFSETQ.

A few counts support this clonotype. The genes are TRBV9 and TRBJ2-1; 16 positions agree with TRBD2. The germline CDR1 and CDR2 sequences are SGDLS and YYNGEE. There are 18 residues in the CDR3. J gave up 7 bases and V 4 bases, and 11 bases lay outside the gene matches. CDR3 sequence: CASSSGTSGGARANEQFF. CDR3 sequence (DNA): TGTGCCAGCAGCTCGGGGACTAGCGGGGGGGCCAGGGCGAATGAGCAGTTCTTC.

This chain joins TRBV5-4 and TRBJ1-1; D possibly corresponds to TRBD1 (5 bases). CDR3 length equals 14 residues. Germline CDR1 SGHNT, CDR2 YYREEE (reference sequence). Trimming shortened V by 5 bases and J by 4 bases, and 15 bases separated the two germline ends. CDR3 protein: CASSKEGDSTEAFF. The CDR3 nucleotides are TGTGCCAGCAGTAAAGAAGGGGACTCCACTGAAGCTTTCTTT.